This TCR beta chain was profiled in a study of shared clonotypes between healthy human individuals. Of note for this clone: Its target is unknown.

General study results and limits: Sequencing depth was expected to affect clonotype sharing among donors.

This CDR3 contains 16 residues. CDR1 and CDR2 (germline): KGHSH, LQKENI. V dropped 2 bases and J dropped 1; count of bases not matched to a gene: 6. This was a deep-level run. Each cell subset's genomic DNA was divided evenly among several immunoSEQ plates. Sequencing was performed with immunoSEQ multiplex PCR; in TCRdb, only in-frame clones are kept and a portion is missing. The table has 550,000 to 600,000 clones, around 77% seen once. The TCR sequence derives from a woman aged 40 to 55 in good health. Some clones in this sample may be carry-over from other donors' samples. The genes are TRBV18 and TRBJ1-1; 8 nucleotides line up with TRBD1. Material: PBMCs. In DNA form, the CDR3 reads TGTGCCAGCTCACCAGCTATGGACAGGGCGAACACTGAAGCTTTCTTT. Translated, it gives CASSPAMDRANTEAFF.